The rows below give T cell receptor beta chains drawn from one sample of a study of blood T cell repertoires in COVID-19. Measured with immunoSEQ multiplex PCR; TCRdb has only the in-frame clones, and not every one. The repertoire holds 40,000 or so clones, with just under 75% as singletons. Sequenced material: peripheral blood. Receptors originate from a man in his 70s with COVID-19, enrolled during active disease. CDR3s include the opening cysteine and the closing phenylalanine or tryptophan. A D gene is named only where the DNA matches it firmly. Rows may omit the clone size; those that give it use once, few, many or a size class.

D	V	size	J	CDR3	DNA
TRBD1	TRBV19	NA	TRBJ2-1	CASSRIPGQGYNEQFF	TGTGCCAGTAGTAGGATACCGGGACAGGGTTACAATGAGCAGTTCTTC
NA	TRBV18	few	TRBJ2-7	CASSLNRAYEQYF	TGTGCCAGCTCGCTTAACAGGGCCTACGAGCAGTACTTC
NA	TRBV10-2	NA	TRBJ1-5	CASSVGINQPQHF	TGCGCCAGCAGTGTGGGCATTAATCAGCCCCAGCATTTT
NA	TRBV5-1	few	TRBJ1-5	CASSLGEGGSQPQHF	TGCGCCAGCAGCTTGGGTGAGGGAGGGAGTCAGCCCCAGCATTTT
TRBD1	TRBV7-9	few	TRBJ2-7	CASGTGSYEQYF	TGTGCCAGTGGGACAGGGTCCTACGAGCAGTACTTC
TRBD1	TRBV30	NA	TRBJ2-7	CAWAEDRGTYEQYF	TGTGCCTGGGCGGAGGACAGGGGGACCTACGAGCAGTACTTC
NA	TRBV5-8	NA	TRBJ1-5	CASSLKGALIAPQHF	TGTGCCAGCAGCTTGAAGGGAGCCTTAATCGCGCCCCAGCATTTT
TRBD1	TRBV15	NA	TRBJ1-2	CATSRDRGGYTF	TGTGCCACCAGCAGGGACAGGGGTGGCTACACCTTC
NA	TRBV27	NA	TRBJ1-5	CASSFGGNQPQHF	TGTGCCAGCAGTTTCGGGGGCAATCAGCCCCAGCATTTT
TRBD1	TRBV5-1	once	TRBJ2-3	CASSTTGTGGTDTQYF	TGCGCCAGCAGCACGACCGGGACAGGGGGCACAGATACGCAGTATTTT
NA	TRBV3-1/TRBV3-2	NA	TRBJ2-7	CASSQGTREQYF	TGTGCCAGCAGCCAAGGGACTCGCGAGCAGTACTTC
NA	TRBV5-1	NA	TRBJ2-7	CASSLRGREQYF	TGCGCCAGCAGCTTGAGAGGGCGCGAGCAGTACTTC
TRBD2	TRBV19	NA	TRBJ2-7	CASSRARTSGVTYEQYF	TGTGCCAGTAGCCGAGCCCGAACTAGCGGGGTAACCTACGAGCAGTACTTC
TRBD1	TRBV29-1	NA	TRBJ2-3	CSVGRQGPTDTQYF	TGCAGCGTTGGCCGACAGGGACCCACAGATACGCAGTATTTT
NA	TRBV6-6	NA	TRBJ1-4	CAISPQGGIANEKLFF	TGTGCCATCTCTCCACAGGGAGGGATAGCTAATGAAAAACTGTTTTTT
TRBD1	TRBV5-1	NA	TRBJ1-2	CASSAGQGIAGYTF	TGCGCCAGCAGCGCGGGACAGGGGATTGCTGGCTACACCTTC
NA	TRBV18	NA	TRBJ1-1	CASSVQKIMNTEAFF	TGTGCCAGCTCCGTACAGAAAATCATGAACACTGAAGCTTTCTTT
NA	TRBV18	NA	TRBJ2-7	CASSPNWGAYEQYF	TGTGCCAGCTCACCAAATTGGGGGGCCTACGAGCAGTACTTC
TRBD1	TRBV7-9	NA	TRBJ2-5	CASSSQTGQETQYF	TGTGCCAGCAGTTCGCAGACAGGGCAAGAGACCCAGTACTTC
NA	TRBV6-1	NA	TRBJ1-3	CASSEQAGNTIYF	TGTGCCAGCAGTGAACAGGCTGGAAACACCATATATTTT
TRBD1	TRBV5-8	NA	TRBJ1-5	CASNPWTPDRGGYQPQHF	TGTGCCAGCAACCCCTGGACGCCTGACAGGGGGGGCTATCAGCCCCAGCATTTT
TRBD1	TRBV28	once	TRBJ1-5	CASSTPGGNQPQHF	TGTGCCAGCAGTACCCCAGGGGGGAATCAGCCCCAGCATTTT
NA	TRBV18	NA	TRBJ1-5	CASSPDSWDQPQHF	TGTGCCAGCTCACCAGACAGTTGGGATCAGCCCCAGCATTTT
NA	TRBV29-1	few	TRBJ1-2	CSVVGFYGYTF	TGCAGCGTTGTCGGGTTCTATGGCTACACCTTC
TRBD2	TRBV7-2	few	TRBJ2-3	CASSLVEWQGGSAQYF	TGTGCCAGCAGCTTGGTGGAGTGGCAGGGAGGGTCGGCGCAGTATTTT
NA	TRBV4-2	NA	TRBJ1-3	CASSPTKGGNTIYF	TGTGCCAGCAGCCCTACTAAAGGTGGAAACACCATATATTTT
NA	TRBV7-2	NA	TRBJ2-4	CASSSPGKNIQYF	TGTGCCAGCAGCTCCCCAGGCAAAAACATTCAGTACTTC
NA	TRBV5-1	NA	TRBJ1-1	CASSIAGLLTTEAFF	TGCGCCAGCAGCATTGCGGGACTGTTGACCACTGAAGCTTTCTTT
TRBD2	TRBV9	NA	TRBJ2-7	CASSVGGLGPSGDEQYF	TGTGCCAGCAGCGTAGGGGGACTAGGGCCCTCTGGGGACGAGCAGTACTTC
NA	TRBV6-5	few	TRBJ1-6	CASRTNSPLHF	TGTGCCAGCAGGACAAATTCACCCCTCCACTTT
NA	TRBV4-3	once	TRBJ2-1	CASSQAPSSYNEQFF	TGCGCCAGCAGCCAAGCACCGAGCTCCTACAATGAGCAGTTCTTC
TRBD2	TRBV18	NA	TRBJ2-7	CASSPILAGSHEQYF	TGTGCCAGCTCACCCATACTAGCGGGGTCCCACGAGCAGTACTTC
TRBD2	TRBV20-1	few	TRBJ2-1	CSARGRGEQFF	TGCAGTGCAAGAGGGAGGGGTGAGCAGTTCTTC
TRBD1	TRBV28	NA	TRBJ1-2	CASSSPGQGVYGYTF	TGTGCCAGCAGTTCGCCGGGACAGGGAGTTTATGGCTACACCTTC
NA	TRBV2	NA	TRBJ1-4	CASKQEKLFF	TGTGCCAGCAAGCAAGAAAAACTGTTTTTT
NA	TRBV6-5	NA	TRBJ2-7	CASSRTAFPPYEQYF	TGTGCCAGCAGTCGGACAGCTTTCCCACCCTACGAGCAGTACTTC
NA	TRBV18	once	TRBJ1-1	CASSSRQGGWVNTEAFF	TGTGCCAGCTCCTCCCGGCAGGGTGGGTGGGTGAACACTGAAGCTTTCTTT
TRBD2	TRBV28	NA	TRBJ2-7	CAIRTSGYEQYF	TGTGCCATCAGGACTAGCGGCTACGAGCAGTACTTC
TRBD2	TRBV5-1	NA	TRBJ2-7	CASSPRLAGGYSYEQYF	TGCGCCAGCAGTCCCCGACTAGCGGGGGGATACTCCTACGAGCAGTACTTC
NA	TRBV2	once	TRBJ2-2	CASREGVGELFF	TGTGCCAGCAGAGAGGGGGTCGGGGAGCTGTTTTTT
NA	TRBV29-1	few	TRBJ1-2	CSGYGQSGAYGYTF	TGCAGCGGTTACGGACAGTCTGGAGCGTATGGCTACACCTTC
TRBD1	TRBV6-4	NA	TRBJ2-3	CASSPTGGTTDTQYF	TGTGCCAGCAGCCCGACAGGGGGCACGACAGATACGCAGTATTTT
NA	TRBV4-3	once	TRBJ1-5	CASSQDIMTNQPQHF	TGCGCCAGCAGCCAAGATATAATGACAAATCAGCCCCAGCATTTT